The clone carrying this T cell receptor (beta chain) appeared a single time. This sample was taken from a study of blood T cell repertoires in COVID-19. Study at large: Italy, Spain and the United States were the sources of the convalescent and acute COVID-19 samples. Sample material is recorded as cDNA or gDNA derived from T cells, B-cell-depleted T cells, or PBMCs.

Authors' analysis steps: Amplification of reference gene primers was used by the study to estimate nucleated cell counts. TCRdb keeps only in-frame clones here, not all; method: immunoSEQ multiplex PCR. Clone size and the V and J calls come from that table; the DNA yielded D and trimming. The sample gives around 280,000 clones, around nine tenths of which show up once; roughly 10% is in the top ten. In germline, CDR1 is SGHRS, CDR2 YFSETQ. The length of the CDR3 is 14 residues. V was pared by 5 bases and J by 4 bases, with 14 bases between. In Seattle, patients joined the study during active infection and were tracked longitudinally.

The chain joins TRBV5-1 to TRBJ2-3; D is ambiguous. This sequence originates from a woman aged 25-40 years with COVID-19, enrolled during active disease. The specimen was peripheral blood. Here the CDR3 reads CASSQAHLSDTQYF. Written as DNA, the CDR3 is TGCGCCAGCAGTCAAGCTCACTTATCAGATACGCAGTATTTT.